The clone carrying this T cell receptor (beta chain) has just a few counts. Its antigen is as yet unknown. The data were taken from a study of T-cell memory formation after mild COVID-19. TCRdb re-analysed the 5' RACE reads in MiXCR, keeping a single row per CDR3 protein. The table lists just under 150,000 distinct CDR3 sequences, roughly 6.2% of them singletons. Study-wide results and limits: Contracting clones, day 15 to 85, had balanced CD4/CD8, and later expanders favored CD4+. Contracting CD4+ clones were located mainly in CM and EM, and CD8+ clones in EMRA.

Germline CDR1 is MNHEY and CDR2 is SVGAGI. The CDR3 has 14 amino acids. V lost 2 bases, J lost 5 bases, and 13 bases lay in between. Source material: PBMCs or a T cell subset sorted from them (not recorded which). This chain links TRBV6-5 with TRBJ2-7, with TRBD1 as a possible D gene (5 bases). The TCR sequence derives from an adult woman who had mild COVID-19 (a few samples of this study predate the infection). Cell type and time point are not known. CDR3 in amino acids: CASSYIGQGHEQYF. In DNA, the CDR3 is TGTGCCAGCAGTTACATCGGCCAGGGCCACGAGCAGTACTTC.